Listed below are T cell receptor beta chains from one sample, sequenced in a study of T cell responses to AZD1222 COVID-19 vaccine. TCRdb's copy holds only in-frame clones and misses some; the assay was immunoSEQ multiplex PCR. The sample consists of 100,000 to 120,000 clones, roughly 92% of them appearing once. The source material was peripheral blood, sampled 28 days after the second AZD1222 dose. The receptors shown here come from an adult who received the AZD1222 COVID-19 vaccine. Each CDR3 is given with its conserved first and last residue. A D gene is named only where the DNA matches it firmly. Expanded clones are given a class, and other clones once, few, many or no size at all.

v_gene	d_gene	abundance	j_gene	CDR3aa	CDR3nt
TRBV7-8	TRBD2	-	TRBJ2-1	CASSTRLAGGGSYNEQFF	TGTGCCAGCAGCACTCGACTAGCGGGGGGGGGCTCCTACAATGAGCAGTTCTTC
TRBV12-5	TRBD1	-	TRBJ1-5	CASGPRTGVGNQPQHF	TGTGCTAGTGGACCCCGGACAGGGGTGGGGAATCAGCCCCAGCATTTT
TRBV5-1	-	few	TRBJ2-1	CASSLGPGSSYNEQFF	TGCGCCAGCAGCTTGGGTCCAGGGAGCTCCTACAATGAGCAGTTCTTC
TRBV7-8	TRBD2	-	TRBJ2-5	CASSPNRQRGETQYF	TGTGCCAGCAGCCCAAACAGACAGCGGGGAGAGACCCAGTACTTC
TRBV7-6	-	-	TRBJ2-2	CASSLARLEGELFF	TGTGCCAGCAGCTTAGCCCGACTAGAGGGGGAGCTGTTTTTT
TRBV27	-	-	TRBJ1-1	CASSLNPNTEAFF	TGTGCCAGCAGTTTGAACCCGAACACTGAAGCTTTCTTT
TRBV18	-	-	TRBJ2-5	CASWTGGEWEATQYF	TGTGCCAGCTGGACTGGAGGGGAGTGGGAGGCGACCCAGTACTTC
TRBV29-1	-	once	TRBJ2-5	CSVARIQETQYF	TGCAGCGTTGCCAGGATCCAAGAGACCCAGTACTTC
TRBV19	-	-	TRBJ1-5	CASTRVSRNQPQHF	TGTGCCAGTACCCGAGTCAGCCGGAATCAGCCCCAGCATTTT
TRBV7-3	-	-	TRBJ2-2	CASSLSGVGELFF	TGTGCCAGCAGCTTATCAGGGGTTGGGGAGCTGTTTTTT
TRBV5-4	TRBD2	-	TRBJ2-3	CASSYSGGALPDTQYF	TGTGCCAGCAGCTATAGCGGGGGGGCCTTACCAGATACGCAGTATTTT
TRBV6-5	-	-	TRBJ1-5	CASSWGEDQPQHF	TGTGCCAGCAGTTGGGGTGAAGATCAGCCCCAGCATTTT
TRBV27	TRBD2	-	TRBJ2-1	CASMGAGGPYNEQFF	TGTGCCAGCATGGGAGCGGGGGGGCCCTACAATGAGCAGTTCTTC
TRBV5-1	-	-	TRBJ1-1	CASSLGGNTEAFF	TGCGCCAGCAGCTTGGGGGGTAACACTGAAGCTTTCTTT
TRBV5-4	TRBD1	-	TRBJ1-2	CASSPGTGKGYGYTF	TGTGCCAGCAGCCCCGGGACAGGGAAGGGATATGGCTACACCTTC
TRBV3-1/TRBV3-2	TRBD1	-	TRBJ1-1	CASSTGEPTEAFF	TGTGCCAGCAGCACAGGGGAGCCCACTGAAGCTTTCTTT
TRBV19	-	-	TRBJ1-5	CASSIEGGQPQHF	TGTGCCAGTAGTATAGAGGGGGGTCAGCCCCAGCATTTT
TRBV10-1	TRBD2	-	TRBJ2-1	CASSQVSGGRCDEQFF	TGCGCCAGCAGCCAAGTAAGCGGGGGGAGGTGCGATGAGCAGTTCTTC
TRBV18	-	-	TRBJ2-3	CASSGRDTSTDTQYF	TGTGCCAGCTCAGGACGGGACACATCCACAGATACGCAGTATTTT
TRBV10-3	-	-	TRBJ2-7	CAIGQGGYEQYF	TGTGCCATCGGGCAGGGGGGCTACGAGCAGTACTTC
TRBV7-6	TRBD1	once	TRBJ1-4	CASSSTGDFGEKLFF	TGTGCCAGCAGCTCGACAGGGGACTTTGGTGAAAAACTGTTTTTT
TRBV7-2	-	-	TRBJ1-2	CASSLALTNYGYTF	TGTGCCAGCAGCTTAGCGCTCACTAACTATGGCTACACCTTC
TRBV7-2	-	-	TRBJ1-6	CASSHGAGGSPLHF	TGTGCCAGCAGTCACGGGGCAGGAGGGTCACCCCTCCACTTT
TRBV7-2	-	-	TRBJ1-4	CASSLGGNEKLFF	TGTGCCAGCAGCTTAGGGGGAAATGAAAAACTGTTTTTT
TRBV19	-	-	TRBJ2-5	CASSIPKRQTYQETQYF	TGTGCCAGTAGTATCCCCAAGAGACAGACGTACCAAGAGACCCAGTACTTC
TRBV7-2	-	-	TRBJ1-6	CASSLGQPTPLHF	TGTGCCAGCAGCTTAGGACAGCCGACACCCCTCCACTTT
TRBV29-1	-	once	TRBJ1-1	CSVRPTVTEAFF	TGCAGCGTTCGCCCGACTGTCACTGAAGCTTTCTTT
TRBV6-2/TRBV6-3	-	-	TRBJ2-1	CASSSGASYNEQFF	TGTGCCAGCAGTTCTGGGGCCTCCTACAATGAGCAGTTCTTC
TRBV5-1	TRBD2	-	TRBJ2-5	CASSYPETSGTETQYF	TGCGCCAGCAGCTATCCTGAGACTAGCGGAACAGAGACCCAGTACTTC
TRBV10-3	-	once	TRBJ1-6	CAISEESGVSPLHF	TGTGCCATCAGTGAGGAGTCAGGGGTTTCACCCCTCCACTTT
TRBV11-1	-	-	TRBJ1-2	CASSPHTGFYGYTF	TGTGCCAGCAGCCCACATACGGGGTTCTATGGCTACACCTTC
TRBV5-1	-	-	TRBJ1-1	CASSLSTGGTEAFF	TGCGCCAGCAGCTTATCTACGGGGGGCACTGAAGCTTTCTTT
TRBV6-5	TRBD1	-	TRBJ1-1	CATYRGRDTEAFF	TGTGCCACTTACAGGGGTCGGGACACTGAAGCTTTCTTT
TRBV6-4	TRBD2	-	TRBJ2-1	CASSDSSSGGYNEQFF	TGTGCCAGCAGTGACTCGTCTAGCGGGGGGTACAATGAGCAGTTCTTC
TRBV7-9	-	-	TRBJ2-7	CASSPGTYEQYF	TGTGCCAGCAGCCCCGGGACTTACGAGCAGTACTTC
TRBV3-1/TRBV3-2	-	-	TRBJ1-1	CASSRDGRRFEAFF	TGTGCCAGCAGCCGAGACGGTCGACGTTTTGAAGCTTTCTTT
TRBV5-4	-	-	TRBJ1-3	CASSLGASGGGNTIYF	TGTGCCAGCAGCTTGGGTGCGTCCGGAGGGGGAAACACCATATATTTT
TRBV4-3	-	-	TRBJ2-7	CASSQGWGFDEQYF	TGCGCCAGCAGCCAAGGGTGGGGTTTCGACGAGCAGTACTTC
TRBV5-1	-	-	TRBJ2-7	CASSLKAYEQYF	TGCGCCAGCAGCTTGAAGGCCTACGAGCAGTACTTC
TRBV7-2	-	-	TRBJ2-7	CASSLGVEYEQYF	TGTGCCAGCAGCTTAGGGGTAGAGTACGAGCAGTACTTC
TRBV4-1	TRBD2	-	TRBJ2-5	CASSSPSRGGETQYF	TGCGCCAGCAGTTCTCCTTCCCGGGGGGGGGAGACCCAGTACTTC
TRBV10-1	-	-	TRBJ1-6	CASSDYDSPLHF	TGCGCCAGCAGTGACTACGATTCACCCCTCCACTTT